The 16 T cell receptor beta chains below were found in one sample sequenced in a study of blood T cell repertoires in COVID-19. The method was immunoSEQ multiplex PCR; TCRdb's version includes in-frame clones alone and lacks a portion of them. The data hold under 250,000 clones, with about 80% observed a single time. Sample: peripheral blood. These receptors were collected from a man aged 45-65 years with active or convalescent COVID-19.

The rearrangement links TRBV4-3 to TRBJ1-2; no firm D call. Trimming took 5 bases from V and 2 from J, leaving 9 bases between them. CDR3 size: 13 residues. Germline-derived CDR1 and CDR2 are LGHNA and YSLEER. In nucleotides, the CDR3 is TGCGCCAGCAGCGACTTCCCCAACTATGGCTACACCTTC. Its protein is CASSDFPNYGYTF.

This clone occurred a few times. The V call is TRBV7-8, the J call TRBJ1-5, with 7 bases that match TRBD1. Trimming removed 2 bases from V and 6 bases from J; junction bases left unmatched: 4. This CDR3 contains 14 residues. The germline V gene encodes CDR1 SGHVS and CDR2 FQNEAQ. CDR3 amino acids: CASSLRQGIQPQHF. CDR3 sequence (DNA): TGTGCCAGCAGCTTAAGACAGGGTATTCAGCCCCAGCATTTT.

The V call is TRBV2, the J call TRBJ2-7; TRBD2 matches 7 bases. Germline trimming cut 10 bases from V and 3 bases from J; bases unmatched to any gene: 3. The V gene's germline CDR1 is SNHLY and CDR2 FYNNEI. The CDR3 spans 11 residues. The CDR3 is CANGLGYEQYF. In DNA form, the CDR3 reads TGTGCCAACGGACTAGGCTACGAGCAGTACTTC.

This chain uses TRBV27 with TRBJ2-7, with 9 bases aligning to TRBD2. This CDR3 has 14 residues. Trimming cost V 6 bases and J 3 bases; bases outside gene matches: 6. Germline V gene lookup returns CDR1 MNHEY and CDR2 SMNVEV (reference sequence). CDR3 in DNA: TGTGCCAGCAGGCGCGGGGGGGTAAACTACGAGCAGTACTTC. This gives the protein CASRRGGVNYEQYF.

This chain uses TRBV20-1 with TRBJ1-4; 7 nucleotides align to TRBD1. Unmatched junction bases numbered 12, after V lost 3 bases and J lost 8 bases. Looked up from germline, CDR1 is DFQATT and CDR2 is SNEGSKA (reference sequence). The CDR3 loop spans 15 amino acids. CDR3 nucleotide sequence: TGCAGTGCTAGTAACCAGGGGCAGGGGGGAGAAAAACTGTTTTTT. Encoded protein: CSASNQGQGGEKLFF.

The V gene is TRBV21-1, the J gene TRBJ2-1; TRBD2, the table's D call, was not compared with the DNA. TRBV21-1 is listed as a pseudogene. The CDR3 contains 13 residues. CDR3 bases: TGTGCCAGCAGCAACCCAGGGAGGCATGAGCAGTTCTTC. Its translation: CASSNPGRHEQFF.

The chain recombines TRBV11-1 with TRBJ2-5, with 7 bases identical to TRBD2. V shed 5 bases and J 4 bases; nucleotides not matched to a gene: 10. Germline assignment: CDR1 SGHAT and CDR2 FQDESV (reference sequence). This CDR3 comprises 15 residues. In DNA, the CDR3 is TGTGCCAGCAGCCAAGACAGCGGGGTCCCAGAGACCCAGTACTTC. This translates into CASSQDSGVPETQYF.

V usage is TRBV12-3 or TRBV12-4 and J usage is TRBJ1-1, with D possibly matching TRBD1 (6 bases). The CDR3 has 13 amino acids. V lost 6 bases and J lost 11, with 19 bases in between. CDR3 nucleotide sequence: TGTGCCAGCAGCACGGACACACGCACAGGGGCTTTCTTT. Translating it yields CASSTDTRTGAFF.

About this clone: At the DNA level, this CDR3 is encoded by other sequences in the same sample as well. V is TRBV12-3 or TRBV12-4 and J is TRBJ2-1; the D gene is possibly TRBD2 (5 bases). This CDR3 contains 13 residues. The V and J ends lost 3 bases and 10 bases respectively, with 13 bases between them. CDR3: CASSFSGSGEQFF. CDR3 nucleotide sequence: TGTGCCAGCAGTTTCTCGGGGTCTGGGGAGCAGTTCTTC.

The chain is built from TRBV19 and TRBJ2-2, with 11 bases fitting TRBD1. This CDR3 has 15 residues. Looked up from germline, CDR1 is LNHDA and CDR2 is SQIVND (reference sequence). V shed 3 bases and J 3 bases; nucleotides not matched to a gene: 0. This CDR3 reads CASSMGQGDTGELFF. The CDR3 DNA sequence: TGTGCCAGTAGTATGGGACAGGGGGACACCGGGGAGCTGTTTTTT.

V usage is TRBV4-1 and J usage is TRBJ2-4; D is perhaps TRBD2 (5 bases). The germline V gene encodes CDR1 MGHRA and CDR2 YSYEKL. V lost 2 bases, J lost 2 bases, and 13 bases lay in between. The CDR3 extends over 16 amino acids. Here the CDR3 reads CASSQPRTGTKNIQYF. The CDR3 DNA is TGCGCCAGCAGCCAACCACGGACCGGGACCAAAAACATTCAGTACTTC.

The chain joins TRBV2 to TRBJ1-5; 9 bases are a match to TRBD1. Germline V lookup: CDR1 SNHLY, CDR2 FYNNEI. The J segment lost 9 bases and the V segment lost 6 bases, leaving 9 bases of the junction unmatched. This CDR3 is 14 amino acids long. This CDR3 reads CASRPGQGYGPQHF. The CDR3 nucleotides are TGTGCCAGCAGGCCGGGACAGGGATATGGGCCCCAGCATTTT.

This chain connects TRBV25-1 to TRBJ1-2; 10 nucleotides match TRBD1. Germline values: CDR1 MGHDK, CDR2 SYGVNS. The CDR3 is 18 residues long. With 1 base clipped from V and 5 bases from J, the junction kept 13 bases outside the gene matches. This chain's CDR3 is CASSEWGLGTGELYGYTF. DNA for the CDR3: TGTGCCAGCAGTGAATGGGGCCTCGGGACAGGGGAACTTTATGGCTACACCTTC.

The chain joins TRBV6-1 to TRBJ2-7; D call uncertain. The CDR3 loop spans 12 amino acids. In germline, CDR1 is MNHNS, CDR2 SASEGT. Trimming removed 2 bases at V and 5 bases at J, with 7 bases between. CDR3 in DNA: TGTGCCAGCAGTGAAATCTCAGACGAGCAGTACTTC. It translates to CASSEISDEQYF.

The table lists this clone with a few counts. The chain combines TRBV5-4 with TRBJ2-1; 8 bases fit TRBD1. This CDR3 contains 15 residues. V was pared by 4 bases and J by 3 bases, with 6 bases of the junction left unmatched. Germline CDR1 reads SGHNT; CDR2 reads YYREEE (reference sequence). CDR3 coding DNA: TGTGCCAGCAGCGAAGACAGGGGTGTCTACAATGAGCAGTTCTTC. Residues: CASSEDRGVYNEQFF.

V is TRBV15 and J is TRBJ1-6; 7 bases map to TRBD1. Germline CDR1 and CDR2: LNHNV and YYDKDF (reference sequence). Trimming removed 5 bases from V and 0 bases from J; junction bases left unmatched: 7. The CDR3 loop spans 17 amino acids. In nucleotides, the CDR3 is TGTGCCACCAGCTTTTTGACAGGGAGCTCCTATAATTCACCCCTCCACTTT. Translation: CATSFLTGSSYNSPLHF.